This T cell receptor beta chain appears in the sequencing data of a study of CD8+ T cells in alopecia areata. On the study more broadly: Administration of oral tofacitinib to treated patients was at 5 to 10 mg twice daily. General study results and limits: Compared with mice, patients displayed less clear TCR sharing, possibly for HLA-related reasons.

Sequencing relied on a cDNA template that was reverse transcribed from extracted RNA. Clones were read by immunoSEQ multiplex PCR, and TCRdb kept only the in-frame ones, dropping some. The top ten hold just under 20% of the sample, which has just over 150,000 clones, 45% to 55% seen once. Germline lookup yields CDR1 MGHDK and CDR2 SYGVNS. The ends were cut back, 5 bases at V and 13 bases at J, with 11 bases in the middle. The CDR3 contains 10 residues. As for this clone: The antigen is unknown.

Sequencing used CD8+ T cells sorted from blood, obtained at week 0. This receptor was taken from a human donor with alopecia areata. The chain employs TRBV25-1 and TRBJ2-5, with a tentative D call TRBD2 (5 bases). CDR3 nucleotide sequence: TGTGCCAGCAGTCTAGACGGGGTGTACTTC. Residues: CASSLDGVYF.